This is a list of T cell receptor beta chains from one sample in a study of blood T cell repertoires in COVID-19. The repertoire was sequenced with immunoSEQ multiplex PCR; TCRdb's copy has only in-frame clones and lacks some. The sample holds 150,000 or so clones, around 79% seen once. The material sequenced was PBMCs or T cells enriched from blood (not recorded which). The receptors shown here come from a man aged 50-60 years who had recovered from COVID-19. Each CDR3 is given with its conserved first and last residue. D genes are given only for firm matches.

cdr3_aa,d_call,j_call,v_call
CATSRDPPQAGDIQYF,.,TRBJ2-4,TRBV15
CASRPGLAGYEQYF,TRBD2,TRBJ2-7,TRBV2
CSVGTGGSGNTIYF,TRBD1,TRBJ1-3,TRBV29-1
CATHSSRDRNGYTF,TRBD1,TRBJ1-2,TRBV24-1
CASRADSRVQYF,.,TRBJ2-4,TRBV2
CASSEGVGAYEQYF,.,TRBJ2-7,TRBV6-1
CASSSTGQDAFF,TRBD1,TRBJ1-1,TRBV28
CASSARLAGGVDTQYF,TRBD2,TRBJ2-3,TRBV19
CASSHPPWGTGKNEKLFF,TRBD1,TRBJ1-4,TRBV3-1/TRBV3-2
CASSGRDRDPGEQYF,TRBD1,TRBJ2-7,TRBV11-2
CASKIAGSYEQYF,.,TRBJ2-7,TRBV28
CASSLGQGNYGYTF,TRBD1,TRBJ1-2,TRBV5-1
CAWSVGTGAYTEAFF,TRBD1,TRBJ1-1,TRBV30
CATSRGDRRRDQPQHF,.,TRBJ1-5,TRBV15
CASSGQMNTEAFF,.,TRBJ1-1,TRBV11-2
CATSDRRGGRDQPQHF,.,TRBJ1-5,TRBV24-1
CASSLVAGGFSSNQPQHF,TRBD1,TRBJ1-5,TRBV7-2
CASHQGAGSNQPQHF,.,TRBJ1-5,TRBV2
CATSRDTGADTQYF,.,TRBJ2-3,TRBV15
CASSLGQTQETQYF,TRBD1,TRBJ2-5,TRBV7-9
CASSKDGTLNEKLFF,.,TRBJ1-4,TRBV7-8
CASSHRRLAGGGDEQFF,TRBD2,TRBJ2-1,TRBV2
CASSVGGRGYTF,.,TRBJ1-2,TRBV25-1
CASSRDNSNQPQHF,.,TRBJ1-5,TRBV6-5
CARIVVEAFF,.,TRBJ1-1,TRBV10-1
CASQDRALRGKQYF,TRBD1,TRBJ2-7,TRBV6-5
CASRQVQNTEAFF,.,TRBJ1-1,TRBV19
CATSGLRQGTNTGELFF,TRBD1,TRBJ2-2,TRBV24-1
CASSRALVYEQYF,.,TRBJ2-7,TRBV6-5
CASSLPTYEQYF,.,TRBJ2-7,TRBV28
CAIGQGLTPPADEQYF,TRBD1,TRBJ2-7,TRBV10-3
CASSLLLQGALSSGNTIYF,TRBD1,TRBJ1-3,TRBV7-2
CASSPQLGAGNYGYTF,.,TRBJ1-2,TRBV9
CASSLVPVADTQYF,.,TRBJ2-3,TRBV5-1
CASSAAAGGLDEQYF,TRBD2,TRBJ2-7,TRBV3-1/TRBV3-2
CASSPTLPGRTYNEQFF,.,TRBJ2-1,TRBV27
CASSPGTRQRPGEQYF,.,TRBJ2-7,TRBV5-1
CASSSGGGPSYEQYF,TRBD2,TRBJ2-7,TRBV28
CASSQRGGPGNQPQHF,.,TRBJ1-5,TRBV5-6
CASRGGQTHYEQYF,.,TRBJ2-7,TRBV5-1
CASSIGQGANQPQHF,TRBD1,TRBJ1-5,TRBV19
CASRERGGYNEQFF,TRBD2,TRBJ2-1,TRBV3-1/TRBV3-2
CASSSQGSQETQYF,.,TRBJ2-5,TRBV5-4
CASRLSGNTEAFF,.,TRBJ1-1,TRBV6-5
CAWSKGGFEEKLFF,.,TRBJ1-4,TRBV30
CASLQHTLAGCTDTQYF,.,TRBJ2-3,TRBV21-1
CASSFLAGGREQYF,TRBD2,TRBJ2-7,TRBV27
CASKAGTGAYEQYF,TRBD1,TRBJ2-7,TRBV28
CASSPQQGANLEQFF,TRBD1,TRBJ2-1,TRBV7-7
CASSPSGGAFGELFF,TRBD2,TRBJ2-2,TRBV7-7